A single sample gave rise to the 15 T cell receptor beta chains below, sequenced in a study of blood T cell repertoires in COVID-19. Profiling relied on immunoSEQ multiplex PCR, and the TCRdb table lists in-frame clones only, not all of them. This table holds under 100,000 clones, around 82% found once. The sequenced material came from peripheral blood. The receptors shown here come from a man in his sixties with COVID-19, enrolled during active disease.

Worth noting for this clone: Other nucleotide sequences from this sample produce the same CDR3. The chain carries TRBV9 and TRBJ2-7; 10 bases line up with TRBD2. The V gene's germline CDR1 is SGDLS and CDR2 YYNGEE. The trim removed 3 bases at V and 3 bases at J, leaving 3 bases unmatched. The CDR3 length is 14 residues. CDR3 in amino acids: CASSALAGGYEQYF. In DNA, the CDR3 is TGTGCCAGCAGCGCGTTAGCGGGGGGCTACGAGCAGTACTTC.

This rearrangement joins TRBV6-5 to TRBJ2-3; D might be TRBD1 (5 bases). The CDR3 totals 14 residues. Germline V gene sequence: CDR1 MNHEY, CDR2 SVGAGI. Trimming took off 5 bases at V and 9 bases at J, with 18 bases between the two ends. The CDR3 DNA reads as TGTGCCAGCAGTCCCCTGGGGCTCCCGAAAACGCAGTATTTT. Protein: CASSPLGLPKTQYF.

This clone has more than one count but fewer than ten. One end of the junction does not line up with germline, which may come from a read error. The chain's CDR3 is CASREDRGLYEQYF. In nucleotides, the CDR3 is TGTGCCAGCAGAGAAGACAGGGGGCTCTACGAGCAGTACTTC. The chain employs TRBV2 and TRBJ2-7; TRBD1 aligns across 10 bases. The CDR3 is 14 residues long. Germline-derived CDR1 and CDR2 are SNHLY and FYNNEI.

This rearrangement joins TRBV7-3 to TRBJ2-2; D remains ambiguous. The CDR3 contains 14 residues. V was shortened by 2 bases and J by 1 base, with 5 bases between the two germline ends. Per germline, CDR1 SGHTA and CDR2 FQGTGA. Here the CDR3 reads CASSLGQNTGELFF. CDR3 sequence (DNA): TGTGCCAGCAGCTTAGGGCAGAACACCGGGGAGCTGTTTTTT.

The chain couples TRBV29-1 to TRBJ1-1; TRBD1 might be the D (6 bases). CDR1 and CDR2 (germline): SQVTM, ANQGSEA. V lost 5 bases and J 0 bases, leaving 10 bases between the germline ends. The CDR3 totals 13 residues. In DNA form, the CDR3 reads TGCAGCGTTCCGGGGGGCATGAACACTGAAGCTTTCTTT. It codes for CSVPGGMNTEAFF.

In nucleotides, the CDR3 is TGTGCCAGCAGCTTAAGGGGACACTTGTACTTC. It is translated as CASSLRGHLYF. The chain is built from TRBV11-3 and TRBJ2-7, with D possibly being TRBD1 (6 bases). The V end lost 2 bases, the J end lost 12 bases, and 11 bases lay between the germline ends. Germline CDR1 and CDR2: SGHNT and YENEEA. CDR3 size: 11 residues.

The rearrangement links TRBV20-1 to TRBJ2-1, with 10 bases lining up with TRBD2. Trimming took 3 bases from V and 5 from J; bases not matched to a gene: 4. The CDR3 has 14 amino acids. The germline V gene has CDR1 DFQATT and CDR2 SNEGSKA (reference sequence). Here the CDR3 DNA reads TGCAGTGCTAGTAGCGGGAGGTGGGACAATGAGCAGTTCTTC. Translated: CSASSGRWDNEQFF.

This clone was picked up one time. The rearrangement links TRBV6-2 or TRBV6-3 to TRBJ2-2; D might be TRBD2 (6 bases). Deletions cut 2 bases from V and 6 bases from J, with 10 bases between. The CDR3 contains 14 residues. Germline V gives CDR1 MNHEY, CDR2 SVGEGT. Written as DNA, the CDR3 is TGTGCCAGCAGTTACGGGGGGAGTGCCGGGGAGCTGTTTTTT. Its protein is CASSYGGSAGELFF.

This chain connects TRBV7-9 to TRBJ1-1; possible D gene TRBD1, 5 bases. The CDR3 contains 14 residues. CDR1 and CDR2 from the germline V gene are SEHNR and FQNEAQ (reference sequence). V was trimmed by 5 bases and J by 2 bases, leaving 12 bases between them. The CDR3 is CASSAGQSNTEAFF. In nucleotides, the CDR3 is TGTGCCAGCAGCGCCGGACAATCTAACACTGAAGCTTTCTTT. The complete variable domain, with remaining parts taken from reference TRBV7-9 and TRBJ1-1, reads DTGVSQNPRHKITKRGQNVTFRCDPISEHNRLYWYRQTLGQGPEFLTYFQNEAQLEKSRLLSDRFSAERPKGSFSTLEIQRTEQGDSAMYLCASSAGQSNTEAFFGQGTRLTVV.

This chain links TRBV9 with TRBJ2-5; D gene ambiguous. This CDR3 has 16 amino acids. The germline V and J ends were trimmed by 0 bases and 3 bases, with 15 bases remaining between them. Per germline, CDR1 SGDLS and CDR2 YYNGEE. Written as DNA, the CDR3 is TGTGCCAGCAGCGTAGGGAACAGTATGCCTAAAGAGACCCAGTACTTC. Translation gives CASSVGNSMPKETQYF.

This clone appeared a few times. The V gene is TRBV29-1, the J gene TRBJ2-1; 10 nucleotides line up with TRBD2. CDR1 SQVTM and CDR2 ANQGSEA come from the germline V gene. The CDR3 covers 15 residues. Trimming cost V 3 bases and J 7 bases; bases outside gene matches: 9. Here the CDR3 reads CSVERAGGPANEQFF. CDR3 in DNA: TGCAGCGTTGAGCGAGCGGGAGGGCCTGCGAATGAGCAGTTCTTC.

This clone was observed once. This sequence joins TRBV4-2 and TRBJ2-7; 14 bases fit TRBD2. This CDR3 contains 18 residues. Per germline, CDR1 LGHNA and CDR2 YNFKEQ. V shed 1 base, J shed 1 base, and the junction held 6 bases outside the gene matches. DNA of the CDR3: TGTGCCAGCAGCCAAGGGGGGACTAGCGGGAGCCTATCCTACGAGCAGTACTTC. Its translation: CASSQGGTSGSLSYEQYF.

Regarding this clone: One end of the junction does not line up with germline, which may come from a read error. The chain has TRBV7-7 and TRBJ2-5; tentatively, D is TRBD1 or TRBD2 (6 bases each). The CDR3 has 14 residues. Germline V gene sequence: CDR1 SSHAT, CDR2 FNYEAQ (reference sequence). The CDR3 loop reads CASSLGGREETQYF. DNA for the CDR3: TGTGCTAGCAGCTTAGGGGGGCGTGAAGAGACCCAGTACTTC.

The CDR3 DNA follows: TGTGCCAGCAGTGACTCGCCAGACGACGGGTTTGGAAACACCATATATTTT. Protein: CASSDSPDDGFGNTIYF. V usage is TRBV6-4 and J usage is TRBJ1-3; D gene uncertain. CDR3 length equals 17 residues. The germline V gene has CDR1 MRHNA and CDR2 SNTAGT. V lost 0 bases and J lost 3, with 15 bases in between.

This chain connects TRBV10-3 to TRBJ1-2; 7 positions match TRBD1. Germline CDR1 is ENHRY and CDR2 is SYGVKD. The CDR3 contains 14 residues. V lost 3 bases, J lost 2 bases, and 3 bases stayed unmatched. The CDR3, as DNA: TGTGCCATCAGTGAAGGGACAGCAAACTATGGCTACACCTTC. Protein product: CAISEGTANYGYTF.